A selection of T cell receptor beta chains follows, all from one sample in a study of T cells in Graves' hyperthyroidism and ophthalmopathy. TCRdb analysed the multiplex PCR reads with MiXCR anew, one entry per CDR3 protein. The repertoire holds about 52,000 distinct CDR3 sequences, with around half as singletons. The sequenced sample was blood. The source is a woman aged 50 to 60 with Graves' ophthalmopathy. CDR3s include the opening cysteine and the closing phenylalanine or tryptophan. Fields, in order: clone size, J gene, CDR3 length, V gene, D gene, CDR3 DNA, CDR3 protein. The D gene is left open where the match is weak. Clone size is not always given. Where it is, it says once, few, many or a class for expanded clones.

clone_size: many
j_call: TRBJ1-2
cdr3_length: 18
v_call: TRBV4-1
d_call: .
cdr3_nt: TGCGCCAGCAGCCAAGGGGGATCTCGGGTCGGGGGAGAGGAGGGCTACACCTTC
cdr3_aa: CASSQGGSRVGGEEGYTF

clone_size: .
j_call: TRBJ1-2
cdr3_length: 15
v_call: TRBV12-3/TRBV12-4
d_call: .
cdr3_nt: TGTGCCAGCAGTTTTAGTGCTAGCGGGGGGGCTGGCTACACCTTC
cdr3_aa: CASSFSASGGAGYTF

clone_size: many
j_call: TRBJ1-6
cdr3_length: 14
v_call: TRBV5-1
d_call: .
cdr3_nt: TGCGCCAGCAGTTCTACAGGAAGCAATTCACCCCTCCACTTT
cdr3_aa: CASSSTGSNSPLHF

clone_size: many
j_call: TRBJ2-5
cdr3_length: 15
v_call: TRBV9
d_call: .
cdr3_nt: TGTGCCAGCAGCGTAGGTACGGCTCCTCAAGAGACCCAGTACTTC
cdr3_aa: CASSVGTAPQETQYF

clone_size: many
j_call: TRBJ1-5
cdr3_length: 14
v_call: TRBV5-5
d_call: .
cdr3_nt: TGTGCCAGCAGCTTGGAAGGGGGTGGTCAGCCCCAGCATTTT
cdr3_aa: CASSLEGGGQPQHF

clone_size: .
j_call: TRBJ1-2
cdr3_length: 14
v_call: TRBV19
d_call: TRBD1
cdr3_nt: TGTGCCAGTAGTACCGGGACAGGTACCTATGGCTACACCTTC
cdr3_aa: CASSTGTGTYGYTF

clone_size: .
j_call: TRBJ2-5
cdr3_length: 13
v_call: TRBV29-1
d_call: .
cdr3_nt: TGCAGCGTTCACACAGGCGGTGGAGAGACCCAGTACTTC
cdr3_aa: CSVHTGGGETQYF

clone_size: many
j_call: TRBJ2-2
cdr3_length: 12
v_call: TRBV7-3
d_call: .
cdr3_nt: TGTGCCAGCAGCTACGGCTCCGGGGAGCTGTTTTTT
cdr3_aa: CASSYGSGELFF

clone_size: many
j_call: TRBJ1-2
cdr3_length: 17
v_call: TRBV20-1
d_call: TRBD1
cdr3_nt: TGCAGTGCTACAGGGGGTAGGGGGCGGGTGTCGGGCTATGGCTACACCTTC
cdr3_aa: CSATGGRGRVSGYGYTF

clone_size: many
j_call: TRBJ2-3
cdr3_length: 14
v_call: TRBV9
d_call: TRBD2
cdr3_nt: TGTGCCAGCAGCACGACGGGGGGGTTAGATACGCAGTATTTT
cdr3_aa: CASSTTGGLDTQYF

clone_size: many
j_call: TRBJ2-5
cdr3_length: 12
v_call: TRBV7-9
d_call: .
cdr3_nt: TGTGCCAGCAGCTTGGAGCGGGAGACCCAGTACTTC
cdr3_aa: CASSLERETQYF

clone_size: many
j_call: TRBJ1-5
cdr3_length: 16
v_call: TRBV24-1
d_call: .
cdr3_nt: TGTGCCACCAGTGATTTGCAGGTGGACAACCGTCAGCCCCAGCATTTT
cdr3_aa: CATSDLQVDNRQPQHF

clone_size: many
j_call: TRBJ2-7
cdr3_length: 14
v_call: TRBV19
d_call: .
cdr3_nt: TGTGCCAGTAGTATGAAAGGGAACTCCTACGAGCAGTACTTC
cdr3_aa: CASSMKGNSYEQYF

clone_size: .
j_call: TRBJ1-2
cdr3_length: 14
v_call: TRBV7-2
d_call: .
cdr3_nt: TGTGCCAGCAGCTTGGAAGGGTTGAACTATGGCTACACCTTC
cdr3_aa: CASSLEGLNYGYTF

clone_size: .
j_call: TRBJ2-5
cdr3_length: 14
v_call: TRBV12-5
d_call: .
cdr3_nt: TGTGCTAGTGGTTTATCTTACAACCAAGAGACCCAGTACTTC
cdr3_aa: CASGLSYNQETQYF

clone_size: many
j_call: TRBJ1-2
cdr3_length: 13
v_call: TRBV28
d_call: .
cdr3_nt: TGTGCCAGCAGCTCCGGCAGGTACTCAAAAGGCACCTTC
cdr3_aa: CASSSGRYSKGTF

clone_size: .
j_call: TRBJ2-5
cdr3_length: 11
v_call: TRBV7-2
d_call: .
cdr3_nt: TGTGCCAGCCGAAGCGGAGAGACCCAGTACTTC
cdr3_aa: CASRSGETQYF

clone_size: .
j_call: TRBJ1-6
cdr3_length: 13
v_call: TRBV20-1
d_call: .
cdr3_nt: TGCAGTGCTAGCTCGAGAATTGATTCACCCCTCCGCTTT
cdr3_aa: CSASSRIDSPLRF

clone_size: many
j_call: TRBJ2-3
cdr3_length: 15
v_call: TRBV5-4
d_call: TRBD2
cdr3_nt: TGTGCCAGCAGCTTGGCCGGGAGGGGCTCAGATACGCAGTATTTT
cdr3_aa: CASSLAGRGSDTQYF

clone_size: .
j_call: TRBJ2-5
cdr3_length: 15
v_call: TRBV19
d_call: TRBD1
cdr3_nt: TGTGCCAGTAGCCCCGGGACAGCGTTTCGAGAGACCCAGTACTTC
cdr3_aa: CASSPGTAFRETQYF

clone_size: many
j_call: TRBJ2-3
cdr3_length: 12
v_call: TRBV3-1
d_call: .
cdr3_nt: TGTGCCAGCAGCCAAAGGGGGTGGGAGCAGTATTTT
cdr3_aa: CASSQRGWEQYF

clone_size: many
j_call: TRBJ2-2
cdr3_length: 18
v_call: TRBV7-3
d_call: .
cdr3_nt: TGTGCCAGCAGCTTAACGTTGGCCGGACTACAGAACACCGGGGAGCTGTTTTTT
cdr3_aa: CASSLTLAGLQNTGELFF

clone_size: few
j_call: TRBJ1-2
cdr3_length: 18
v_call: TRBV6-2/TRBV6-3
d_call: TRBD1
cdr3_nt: TGTGCCAGCAGTTACTCCGGGACAGGGACCCACTTTGACTATGGCTACACCTTC
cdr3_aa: CASSYSGTGTHFDYGYTF

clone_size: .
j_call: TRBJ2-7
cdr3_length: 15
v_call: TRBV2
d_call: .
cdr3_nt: TGTGCCAGCATACCCTCCGGGACAAGTACCTACGAGCAGTACTTC
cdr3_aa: CASIPSGTSTYEQYF

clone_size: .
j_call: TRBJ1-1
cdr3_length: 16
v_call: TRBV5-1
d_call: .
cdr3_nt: TGCGCCAGCAAGATGTGGTCGGAGGGCCGGGACAATGAGCAGTTCTTT
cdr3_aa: CASKMWSEGRDNEQFF

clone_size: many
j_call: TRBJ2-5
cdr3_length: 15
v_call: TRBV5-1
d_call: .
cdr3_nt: TGCGCCAGCAGCTTCTGGGGGCAGGTAAAGGAGACCCAGTACTTC
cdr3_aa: CASSFWGQVKETQYF

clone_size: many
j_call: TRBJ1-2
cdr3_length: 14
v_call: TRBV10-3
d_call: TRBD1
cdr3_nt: TGTGCCACTGGCGGGGACAGGGGCGTATATGGCTACACCTTC
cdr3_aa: CATGGDRGVYGYTF

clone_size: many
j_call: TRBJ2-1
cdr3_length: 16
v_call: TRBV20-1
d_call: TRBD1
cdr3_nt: TGCAGTGCGTTTCCGCTCGGACAGGCCACCTACAATGAGCAGTTCTTC
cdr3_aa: CSAFPLGQATYNEQFF

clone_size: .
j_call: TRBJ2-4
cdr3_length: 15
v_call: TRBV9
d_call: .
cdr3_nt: TGTGCCAGCAAGCCCGGACAGAAAGCCAAAAACATTCAGTACTTC
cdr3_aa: CASKPGQKAKNIQYF

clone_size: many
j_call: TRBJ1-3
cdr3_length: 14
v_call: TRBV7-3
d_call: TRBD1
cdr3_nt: TGTGCCAGCAGCCGACAGGGACCTGGAAACACCATATATTTT
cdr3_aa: CASSRQGPGNTIYF

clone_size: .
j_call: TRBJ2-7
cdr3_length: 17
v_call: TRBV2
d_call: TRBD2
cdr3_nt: TGTGTCAGCCTATGGACTAGCGGGGGGCCCAGCGCCTACGAGCAGTACTTC
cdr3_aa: CVSLWTSGGPSAYEQYF

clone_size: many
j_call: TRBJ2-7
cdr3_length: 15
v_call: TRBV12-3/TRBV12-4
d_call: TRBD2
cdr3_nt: TGTGCCAGCAGTGGACTAGCGGGGCTATCCTACGAGCAGTACTTC
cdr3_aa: CASSGLAGLSYEQYF

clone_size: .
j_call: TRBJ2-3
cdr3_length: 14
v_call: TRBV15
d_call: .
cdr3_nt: TGTGCCACCAGCAGAGGAAAGACTTCGGATACGCAGTATTTT
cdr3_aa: CATSRGKTSDTQYF

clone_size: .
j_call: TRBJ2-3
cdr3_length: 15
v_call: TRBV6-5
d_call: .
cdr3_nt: TGTGCCAGCCACCGGGGTGGCGGGGACTCAGATACGCAGTATTTT
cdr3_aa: CASHRGGGDSDTQYF

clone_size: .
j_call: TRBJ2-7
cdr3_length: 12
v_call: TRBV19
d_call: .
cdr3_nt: TGTGCCAGTAGGGAACCAGGTGGTGAGCAGTACTTC
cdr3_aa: CASREPGGEQYF

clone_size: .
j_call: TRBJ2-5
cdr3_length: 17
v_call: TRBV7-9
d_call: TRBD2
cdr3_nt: TGTGCCAGCAGCCCCCCGGGGTCCCTAGCGGCGCAAGAGACCCAGTACTTC
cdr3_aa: CASSPPGSLAAQETQYF

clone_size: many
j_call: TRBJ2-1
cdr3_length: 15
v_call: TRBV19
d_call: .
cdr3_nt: TGTGCCAGTAGTATAGAGGGGACAACCTACAATGAGCAGTTCTTC
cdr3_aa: CASSIEGTTYNEQFF

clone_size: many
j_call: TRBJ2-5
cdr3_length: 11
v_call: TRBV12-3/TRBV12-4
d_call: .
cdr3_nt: TGTGCCAGCACACTTAGCGGTACCCAGTACTTC
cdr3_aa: CASTLSGTQYF

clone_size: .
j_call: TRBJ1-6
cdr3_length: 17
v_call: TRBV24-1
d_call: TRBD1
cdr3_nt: TGTGCCACCAGTGATTACTCCGGGACAGGGGGAGTTTCACCCCTCCACTTT
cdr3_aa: CATSDYSGTGGVSPLHF

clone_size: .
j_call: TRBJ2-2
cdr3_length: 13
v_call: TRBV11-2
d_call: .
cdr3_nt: TGTGCCATCAGTGACTGGGGATCCGGGGAGCTGTTTTTT
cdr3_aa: CAISDWGSGELFF

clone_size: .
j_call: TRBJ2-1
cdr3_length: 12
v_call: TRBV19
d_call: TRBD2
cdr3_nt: TGTGCCAGTACCGGGGGGGTGGATGAGCAGTTCTTC
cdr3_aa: CASTGGVDEQFF

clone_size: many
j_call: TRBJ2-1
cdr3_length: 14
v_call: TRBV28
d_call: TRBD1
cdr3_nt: TGTGCCAGCAGACTCAGGGGGAAGGGGAATGAGCAGTTCTTC
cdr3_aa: CASRLRGKGNEQFF

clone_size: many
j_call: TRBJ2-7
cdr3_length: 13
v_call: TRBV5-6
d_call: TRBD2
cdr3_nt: TGTGCCAGCAGCCGGGACTATTCCTACGAGCAGTACTTC
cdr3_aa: CASSRDYSYEQYF

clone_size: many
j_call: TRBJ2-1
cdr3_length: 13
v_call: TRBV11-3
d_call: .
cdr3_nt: TGTGCCAGCAGCTTAGATGTGGGGTATGAGCAGTTCTTC
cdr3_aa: CASSLDVGYEQFF

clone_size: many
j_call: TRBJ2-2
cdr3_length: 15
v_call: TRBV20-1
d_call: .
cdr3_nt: TGCAGTGCTAGAGCCGGGACAACGAACACCGGGGAGCTGTTTTTT
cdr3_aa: CSARAGTTNTGELFF

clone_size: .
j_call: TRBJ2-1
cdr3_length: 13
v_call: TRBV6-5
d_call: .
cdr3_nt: TGTGCCAGCACTCAATCGAGGGGAAATGAGCAGTTCTTC
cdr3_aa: CASTQSRGNEQFF

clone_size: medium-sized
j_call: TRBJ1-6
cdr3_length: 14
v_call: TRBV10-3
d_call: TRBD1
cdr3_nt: TGTGCCATCAGCGGACAGGGCAGAGGATCACCCCTCCACTTT
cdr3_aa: CAISGQGRGSPLHF

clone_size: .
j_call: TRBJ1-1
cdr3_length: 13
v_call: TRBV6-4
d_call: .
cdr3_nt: TGTGCCAGCAGTGACGGGGTTGGGGTTAGAGCTTTCTTT
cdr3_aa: CASSDGVGVRAFF

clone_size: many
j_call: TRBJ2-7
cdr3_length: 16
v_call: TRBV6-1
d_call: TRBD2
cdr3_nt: TGTGCCAGCAGTGACAGGGTGGGAGCGTCGGGGGGCGAGCAGTACTTC
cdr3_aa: CASSDRVGASGGEQYF